Each of the 6 T cell receptor beta chains below was sequenced from the same sample in a study of blood T cells in healthy people across ages. With a J-beta primer mix and a sample-barcoded 5' primer, a second PCR ran about 7 to 12 cycles. Using its own MiXCR run on the 5' RACE reads, TCRdb lists one record per CDR3 protein. This sample carries around 1,900,000 distinct CDR3 sequences, roughly 43% of them seen once, and the ten largest clones take under 30%. The sample was blood. These TCRs come from a human donor in good health.

The CDR3 sequence: CASSLGGGGAAWEQFF. In DNA form, the CDR3 reads TGTGCCAGCAGCTTAGGTGGCGGGGGGGCTGCTTGGGAGCAGTTCTTC. This chain uses TRBV7-8 with TRBJ2-1, with 9 bases aligning to TRBD2. This CDR3 is 16 amino acids long. Germline V lookup: CDR1 SGHVS, CDR2 FQNEAQ. The junction had 11 bases not matched to a gene; V was cut back by 1 base and J by 10 bases.

In its sample, this clonotype was seen a few times. V is TRBV2 and J is TRBJ2-5, with a tentative D call TRBD2 (5 bases). V was trimmed by 8 bases and J by 1 base, leaving 14 bases between them. The CDR3 is 14 residues long. Germline CDR1 and CDR2: SNHLY and FYNNEI. CDR3 sequence reads: CASRGRRAQETQYF. CDR3 nucleotides: TGTGCCAGCCGTGGGCGGCGGGCCCAAGAGACCCAGTACTTC.

This clonotype was picked up one time. The chain joins TRBV15 to TRBJ2-1; 8 bases are a match to TRBD2. In germline, CDR1 is LNHNV, CDR2 YYDKDF (reference sequence). The CDR3 is 15 residues long. V lost 1 base, J lost 7 bases, and 6 bases stayed unmatched. The CDR3 is CATSRGGGFMNEQFF. Here the CDR3 DNA reads TGTGCCACCAGCAGAGGCGGGGGGTTCATGAATGAGCAGTTCTTC.

The V gene is TRBV5-1, the J gene TRBJ2-3; TRBD2 matches at 10 bases. Germline CDR1 is SGHRS and CDR2 is YFSETQ. The CDR3 sequence is 17 residues long. V shed 0 bases and J 3 bases; nucleotides not matched to a gene: 7. The CDR3 DNA is TGCGCCAGCAGCTTGGGGACCGGGACTAGCGTGACAGATACGCAGTATTTT. This translates into CASSLGTGTSVTDTQYF.

The J gene is TRBJ1-5, the V gene TRBV7-2; TRBD1 matches at 7 bases. Germline assignment: CDR1 SGHTA and CDR2 FQGNSA. The V and J ends lost 6 bases and 0 bases, in that order; junction bases with no gene match: 8. CDR3 length equals 16 residues. The CDR3 here is CASSITGDSSNQPQHF. The CDR3 nucleotides read TGTGCCAGCAGTATAACAGGGGATAGTAGCAATCAGCCCCAGCATTTT.

The count of this clonotype is one. Compared with germline, one end of the junction differs, possibly owing to a read error. The gene calls are TRBV3-1 and TRBJ2-7, with unresolved D. Germline V gene lookup returns CDR1 LGHDT and CDR2 YNNKEL (reference sequence). The CDR3 is made up of 13 amino acids. The CDR3 reads CARSQESSYEQYF. CDR3 DNA sequence: TGTGCCAGAAGCCAAGAGTCTTCCTACGAGCAGTACTTC.